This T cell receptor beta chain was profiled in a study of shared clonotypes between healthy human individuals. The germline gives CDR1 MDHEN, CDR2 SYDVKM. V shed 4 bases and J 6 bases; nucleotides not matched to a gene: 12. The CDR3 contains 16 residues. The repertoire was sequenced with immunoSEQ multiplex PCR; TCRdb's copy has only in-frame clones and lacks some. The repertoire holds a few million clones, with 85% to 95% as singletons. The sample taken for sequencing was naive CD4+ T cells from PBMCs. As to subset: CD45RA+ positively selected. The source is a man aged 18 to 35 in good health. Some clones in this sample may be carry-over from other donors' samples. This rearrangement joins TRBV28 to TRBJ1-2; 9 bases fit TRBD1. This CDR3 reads CASSSGDRASLDGYTF. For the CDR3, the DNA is TGTGCCAGCAGTTCGGGGGACAGGGCCTCTCTTGATGGCTACACCTTC.